This T cell receptor beta chain came from a study of T-cell memory formation after mild COVID-19. Points from the study as a whole: Day 15 to 85 contracting clones showed balanced CD4/CD8; day 15 to 37 expanders favored CD4+. Memory sampled before infection contained some responding clones, suggesting cross-reactive memory joined. Contracting CD8+ clones were enriched in EMRA, CD4+ mainly in CM and EM.

Only a few counts were recorded for this clonotype. Its specificity is unknown. Constant-segment primers and 5'RACE yielded cDNA libraries for TCR alpha and TCR beta, each carrying sample barcodes and UMIs. TCRdb used MiXCR to reprocess the 5' RACE reads, holding one entry per CDR3 protein. In the table there are roughly 120,000 distinct CDR3 sequences, about 16% of which are singletons. Germline V gene lookup returns CDR1 MNHEY and CDR2 SMNVEV (reference sequence). V lost 3 bases and J lost 2; bases outside the gene matches: 9. The CDR3 covers 16 residues. Sequencing was performed on PBMCs or a T cell subset sorted from them (not recorded which). The rearrangement uses TRBV27 and TRBJ2-7, with TRBD2 matching over 8 bases. The clonotype was recovered from an adult woman who had mild COVID-19 (a few samples of this study predate the infection). Cell type and time point are not known. This chain's CDR3 is CASSFRSGSITYEQYF. CDR3 DNA: TGTGCCAGCAGTTTTCGGAGCGGGAGTATTACCTACGAGCAGTACTTC.